The 9 T cell receptor beta chains listed next were all sequenced from one sample in a study of T-cell reconstitution after alpha-beta-depleted transplantation in children. The TCRbeta library incorporated unique molecular identifiers. TCRdb independently ran MiXCR on the PCR reads; one entry per CDR3 protein. The sample lists hundreds of thousands of distinct CDR3 sequences; about a sixth were seen once. The input for sequencing was PBMCs, mostly from graft donor cells, taken 360 days after TCRalphabeta/CD19-depleted stem cell transplant. The source of these receptors is a male patient aged 2-15 years who had a stem cell transplant for acute lymphoblastic leukemia, so the T cells may come from the graft donor.

The chain combines TRBV7-8 with TRBJ2-7; no clear D gene. The germline V and J ends were trimmed by 2 bases and 5 bases, with 13 bases remaining between them. The CDR3 extends over 14 amino acids. Per germline, CDR1 SGHVS and CDR2 FQNEAQ. The CDR3 sequence: CASSLFNGVDEQYF. CDR3 nucleotides: TGTGCCAGCAGCTTATTTAACGGAGTCGACGAGCAGTACTTC.

The chain is built from TRBV25-1 and TRBJ1-5; a possible D gene is TRBD1 (6 bases). V lost 2 bases and J 5 bases, leaving 10 bases between the germline ends. The CDR3 is 14 residues long. Germline-derived CDR1 and CDR2 are MGHDK and SYGVNS. The CDR3 protein is CASSEPDRHQPQHF. CDR3 DNA sequence: TGTGCCAGCAGTGAACCAGACAGGCATCAGCCCCAGCATTTT.

This sequence joins TRBV27 and TRBJ1-1, with D maybe TRBD1 (6 bases). Germline V gives CDR1 MNHEY, CDR2 SMNVEV (reference sequence). The CDR3 consists of 16 residues. The V and J ends lost 2 bases and 0 bases respectively, with 13 bases between them. This CDR3 is CASSLQPGQLNTEAFF. The DNA of the CDR3 is TGTGCCAGCAGTTTACAACCGGGACAACTGAACACTGAAGCTTTCTTT.

This clonotype was counted only a few times. This chain's CDR3 is CASSEFYLSGANVLTF. The CDR3, as DNA: TGTGCCAGCAGTGAGTTCTACCTTTCTGGGGCCAACGTCCTGACTTTC. This chain links TRBV6-4 with TRBJ2-6, with D unresolved. CDR1 is MRHNA, CDR2 SNTAGT, per germline. Trimming removed 3 bases from V and 1 base from J, with 10 bases in between. The CDR3 length is 16 residues.

The J gene is TRBJ2-1, the V gene TRBV5-1, with 10 positions matching TRBD2. This CDR3 has 15 amino acids. V was pared by 4 bases and J by 12 bases, with 13 bases of the junction left unmatched. Looked up from germline, CDR1 is SGHRS and CDR2 is YFSETQ. The CDR3 nucleotides read TGCGCCAGCAGCCGATCAACTAGCGGGACCACTGTGCAGTTCTTC. It codes for CASSRSTSGTTVQFF.

The sample holds a few counts of this clonotype. The rearrangement links TRBV6-2 or TRBV6-3 to TRBJ2-5; possible D gene TRBD2, 6 bases. This CDR3 has 14 residues. CDR1 and CDR2 (germline): MNHEY, SVGEGT. Trimming shortened V by 4 bases and J by 0 bases, and 9 bases separated the two germline ends. CDR3 amino acids: CASSSGRYQETQYF. CDR3 coding DNA: TGTGCCAGCAGTTCAGGGAGGTACCAAGAGACCCAGTACTTC.

This clonotype came up many times. J is TRBJ2-1 and V is TRBV7-9, with 11 positions matching TRBD2. Germline V gene lookup returns CDR1 SEHNR and CDR2 FQNEAQ (reference sequence). The CDR3 spans 15 residues. The trim removed 1 base at V and 6 bases at J, leaving 2 bases unmatched. CDR3 protein: CASSLEGLAANEQFF. CDR3 DNA sequence: TGTGCCAGCAGCTTAGAGGGACTAGCGGCCAATGAGCAGTTCTTC.

This clonotype was detected only a few times. The chain uses TRBV24-1 and TRBJ2-7; TRBD2 aligns across 12 bases. The germline V gene has CDR1 KGHDR and CDR2 SFDVKD. The CDR3 has 16 residues. V lost 4 bases, J lost 0 bases, and 3 bases stayed unmatched. CDR3 sequence (DNA): TGTGCCACCAGTGAACCGACTAGCGGGAGCTCCTACGAGCAGTACTTC. Its protein is CATSEPTSGSSYEQYF.

J is TRBJ1-5 and V is TRBV2; TRBD1 might be the D (5 bases). CDR1 SNHLY and CDR2 FYNNEI come from the germline V gene. The CDR3 sequence is 13 residues long. V lost 5 bases to trimming and J lost 4 bases, with 9 bases between them. The CDR3 spells CASSLTVNQPQHF. In DNA form, the CDR3 reads TGTGCCAGCAGTCTGACAGTAAATCAGCCCCAGCATTTT.